This T cell receptor beta chain came from a study of cytomegalovirus exposure and HLA in healthy donors. The length of the CDR3 is 15 residues. From germline, CDR1 is SGHRS and CDR2 YFSETQ. Trimming took off 2 bases at V and 4 bases at J, with 14 bases between the two ends. The donors were members of the validation cohort, which comprised more than 90 subjects and was separate from the first cohort of 666 subjects. Generated by immunoSEQ multiplex PCR, the TCRdb table keeps only in-frame clones and is missing some. The table lists around 65,000 clones, around 92% of them singletons. Sequenced input: PBMCs. The rearrangement joins TRBV5-1 to TRBJ2-3; a weak D match, TRBD2 (5 bases). The sequence came from a man between 18 and 29 years old in good health and CMV-seropositive. The CDR3 spells CASSLLDSVADTQYF. The CDR3 DNA is TGCGCCAGCAGCTTACTAGATTCCGTCGCAGATACGCAGTATTTT. The whole variable domain, remainder taken from reference TRBV5-1 and TRBJ2-3, is KAGVTQTPRYLIKTRGQQVTLSCSPISGHRSVSWYQQTPGQGLQFLFEYFSETQRNKGNFPGRFSGRQFSNSRSEMNVSTLELGDSALYLCASSLLDSVADTQYFGPGTRLTVL.